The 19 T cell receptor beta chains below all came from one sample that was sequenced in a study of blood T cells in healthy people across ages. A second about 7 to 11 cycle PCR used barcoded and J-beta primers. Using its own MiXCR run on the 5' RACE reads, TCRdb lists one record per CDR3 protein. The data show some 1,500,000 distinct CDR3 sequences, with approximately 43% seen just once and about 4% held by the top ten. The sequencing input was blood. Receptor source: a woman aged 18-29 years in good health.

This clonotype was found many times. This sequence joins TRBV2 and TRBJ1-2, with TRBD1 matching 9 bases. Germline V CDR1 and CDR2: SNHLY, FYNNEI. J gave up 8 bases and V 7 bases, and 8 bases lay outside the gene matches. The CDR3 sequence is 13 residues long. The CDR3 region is CASTRDREAGYTF. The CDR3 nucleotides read TGTGCCAGCACTCGGGACAGGGAGGCCGGCTACACCTTC.

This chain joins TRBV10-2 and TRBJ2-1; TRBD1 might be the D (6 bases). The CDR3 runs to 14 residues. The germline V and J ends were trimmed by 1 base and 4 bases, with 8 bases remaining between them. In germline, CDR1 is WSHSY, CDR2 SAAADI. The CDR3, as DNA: TGCGCCAGCAGTGAGTACAGGGAGTACAATGAGCAGTTCTTC. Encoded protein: CASSEYREYNEQFF.

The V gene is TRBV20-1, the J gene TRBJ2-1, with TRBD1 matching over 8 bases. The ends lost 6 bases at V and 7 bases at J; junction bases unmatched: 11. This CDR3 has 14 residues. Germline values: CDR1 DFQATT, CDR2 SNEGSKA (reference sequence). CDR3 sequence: CSAAPGGQGNEQFF. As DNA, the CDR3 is TGCAGTGCGGCCCCAGGGGGCCAGGGGAATGAGCAGTTCTTC.

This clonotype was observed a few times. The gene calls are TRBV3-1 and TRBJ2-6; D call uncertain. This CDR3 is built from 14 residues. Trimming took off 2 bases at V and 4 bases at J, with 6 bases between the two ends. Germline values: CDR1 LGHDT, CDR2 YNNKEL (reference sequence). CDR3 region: CASSQHVGANVLTF. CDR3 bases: TGTGCCAGCAGCCAACATGTGGGGGCCAACGTCCTGACTTTC.

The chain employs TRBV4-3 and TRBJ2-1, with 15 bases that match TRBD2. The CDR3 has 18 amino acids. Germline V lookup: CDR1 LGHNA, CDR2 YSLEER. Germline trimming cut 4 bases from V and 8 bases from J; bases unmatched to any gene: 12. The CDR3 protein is CASSPGLAGGPDYDEQFF. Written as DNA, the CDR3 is TGCGCCAGCAGCCCCGGACTAGCGGGGGGGCCCGATTATGATGAGCAGTTCTTC.

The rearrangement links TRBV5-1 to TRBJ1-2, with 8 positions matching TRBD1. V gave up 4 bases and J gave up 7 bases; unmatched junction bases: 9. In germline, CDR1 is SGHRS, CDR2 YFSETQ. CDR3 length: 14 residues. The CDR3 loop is CASSPDRASRGYTF. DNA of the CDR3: TGCGCCAGCAGCCCGGACAGGGCTTCTCGTGGCTACACCTTC.

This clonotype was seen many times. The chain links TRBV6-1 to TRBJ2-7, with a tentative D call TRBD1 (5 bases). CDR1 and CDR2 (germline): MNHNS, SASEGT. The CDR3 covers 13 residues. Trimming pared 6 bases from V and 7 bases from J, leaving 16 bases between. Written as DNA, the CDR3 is TGTGCCAGCAGGACAGTTATGGGTGTGGAGCAGTACTTC. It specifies CASRTVMGVEQYF.

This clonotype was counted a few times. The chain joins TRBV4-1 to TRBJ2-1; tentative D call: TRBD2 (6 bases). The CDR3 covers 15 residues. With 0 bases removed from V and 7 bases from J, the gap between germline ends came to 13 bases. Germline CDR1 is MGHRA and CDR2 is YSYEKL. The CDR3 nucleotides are TGCGCCAGCAGCCAAGATAGATGGAGGGTGAATGAGCAGTTCTTC. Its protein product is CASSQDRWRVNEQFF.

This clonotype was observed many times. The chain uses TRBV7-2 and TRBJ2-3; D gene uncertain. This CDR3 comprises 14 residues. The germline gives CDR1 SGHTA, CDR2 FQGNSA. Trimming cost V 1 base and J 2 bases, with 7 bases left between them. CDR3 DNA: TGTGCCAGCAGCTTAGGCAGAAACACAGATACGCAGTATTTT. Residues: CASSLGRNTDTQYF.

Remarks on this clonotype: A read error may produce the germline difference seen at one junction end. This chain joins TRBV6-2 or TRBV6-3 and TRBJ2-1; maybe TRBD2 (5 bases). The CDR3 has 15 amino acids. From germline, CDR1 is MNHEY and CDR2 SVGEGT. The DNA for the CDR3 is TGTGTCAGCAGTAGACCTAGCAGACTCAACAATGAGCAGTTCTTC. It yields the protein CVSSRPSRLNNEQFF.

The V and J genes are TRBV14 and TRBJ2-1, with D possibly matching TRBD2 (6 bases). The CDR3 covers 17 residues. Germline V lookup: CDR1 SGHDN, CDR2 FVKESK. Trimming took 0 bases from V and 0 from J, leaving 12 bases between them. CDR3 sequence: CASSQDWRGSSYNEQFF. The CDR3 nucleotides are TGTGCCAGCAGCCAAGATTGGCGGGGAAGCTCCTACAATGAGCAGTTCTTC.

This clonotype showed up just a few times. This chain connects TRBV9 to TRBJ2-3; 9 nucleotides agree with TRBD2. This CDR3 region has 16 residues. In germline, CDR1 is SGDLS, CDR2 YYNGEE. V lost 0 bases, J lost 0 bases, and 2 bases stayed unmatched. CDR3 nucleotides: TGTGCCAGCAGCGTAGGACTAGCGGAGAGCACAGATACGCAGTATTTT. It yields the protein CASSVGLAESTDTQYF.

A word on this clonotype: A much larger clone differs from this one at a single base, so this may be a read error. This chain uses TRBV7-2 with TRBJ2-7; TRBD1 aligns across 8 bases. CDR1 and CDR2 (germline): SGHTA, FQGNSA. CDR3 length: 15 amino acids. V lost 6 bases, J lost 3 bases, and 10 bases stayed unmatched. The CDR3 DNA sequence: TGTGCCAGCAGTCGTGACAGGGGCAGGGTCTACGAGCAGTACTTC. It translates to CASSRDRGRVYEQYF.

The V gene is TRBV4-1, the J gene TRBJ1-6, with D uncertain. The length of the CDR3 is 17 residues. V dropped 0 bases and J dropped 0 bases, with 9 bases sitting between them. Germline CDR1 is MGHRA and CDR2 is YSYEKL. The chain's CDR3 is CASSQDPISSYNSPLHF. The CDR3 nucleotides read TGCGCCAGCAGCCAAGATCCAATAAGCTCCTATAATTCACCCCTCCACTTT.

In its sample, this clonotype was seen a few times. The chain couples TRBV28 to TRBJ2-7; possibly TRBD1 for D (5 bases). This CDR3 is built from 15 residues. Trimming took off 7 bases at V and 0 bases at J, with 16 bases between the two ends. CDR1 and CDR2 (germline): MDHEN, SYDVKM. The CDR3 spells CASNTAGLASYEQYF. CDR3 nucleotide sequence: TGTGCCAGCAATACTGCAGGGCTCGCCTCCTACGAGCAGTACTTC.

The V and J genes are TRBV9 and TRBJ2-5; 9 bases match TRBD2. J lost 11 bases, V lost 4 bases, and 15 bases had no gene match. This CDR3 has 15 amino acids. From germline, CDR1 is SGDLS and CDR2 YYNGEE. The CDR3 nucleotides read TGTGCCAGCAGCATCATAGCGGGGGAGTACAATGAGCAGTACTTC. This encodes CASSIIAGEYNEQYF.

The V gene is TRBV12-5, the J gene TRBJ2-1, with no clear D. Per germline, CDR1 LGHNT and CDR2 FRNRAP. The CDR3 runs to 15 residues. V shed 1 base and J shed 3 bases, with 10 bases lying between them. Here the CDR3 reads CASGLGLTLYNEQFF. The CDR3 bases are TGTGCTAGTGGTTTGGGACTTACTCTCTACAATGAGCAGTTCTTC.

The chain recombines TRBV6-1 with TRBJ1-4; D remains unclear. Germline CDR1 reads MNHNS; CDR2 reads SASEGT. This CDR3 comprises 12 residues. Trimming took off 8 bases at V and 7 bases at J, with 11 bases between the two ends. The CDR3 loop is CASELGSEKLFF. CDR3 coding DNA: TGTGCCAGCGAGTTAGGTAGTGAAAAACTGTTTTTT.

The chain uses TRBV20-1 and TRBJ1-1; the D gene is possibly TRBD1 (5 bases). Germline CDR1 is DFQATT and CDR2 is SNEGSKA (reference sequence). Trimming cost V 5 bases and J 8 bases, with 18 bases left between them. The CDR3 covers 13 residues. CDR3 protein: CSAPPVGAWEAFF. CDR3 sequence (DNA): TGCAGTGCTCCCCCGGTAGGGGCATGGGAAGCTTTCTTT.